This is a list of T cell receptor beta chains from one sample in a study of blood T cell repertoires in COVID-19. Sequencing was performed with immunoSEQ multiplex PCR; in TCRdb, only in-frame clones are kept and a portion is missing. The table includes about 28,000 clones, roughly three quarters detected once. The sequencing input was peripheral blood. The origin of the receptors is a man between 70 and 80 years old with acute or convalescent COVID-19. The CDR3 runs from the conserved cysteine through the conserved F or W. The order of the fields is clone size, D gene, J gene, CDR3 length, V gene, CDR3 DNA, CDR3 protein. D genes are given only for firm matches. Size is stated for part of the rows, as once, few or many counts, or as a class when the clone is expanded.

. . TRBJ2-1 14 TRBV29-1 TGCAGCGTTGTTCGGGGTAGCTCCTACAATGAGCAGTTCTTC CSVVRGSSYNEQFF
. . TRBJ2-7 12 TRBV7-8 TGTGCCAGCAGCTTAGTATCCTACGAGCAGTACTTC CASSLVSYEQYF
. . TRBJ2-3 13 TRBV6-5 TGTGCCTCGCAGGGGGGCGGCACAGATACGCAGTATTTT CASQGGGTDTQYF
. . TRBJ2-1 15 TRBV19 TGTGCCAGTAGTATTATAGCCCACTCCTACAATGAGCAGTTCTTC CASSIIAHSYNEQFF
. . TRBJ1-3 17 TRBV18 TGTGCCAGCTCACCCGACCTGCAGGGTAGCTCTGGAAACACCATATATTTT CASSPDLQGSSGNTIYF
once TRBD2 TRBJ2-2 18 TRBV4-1 TGCGCCAGCAGCCAAGTGGGTAATCTAGCGGGGACTACCGGGGAGCTGTTTTTT CASSQVGNLAGTTGELFF
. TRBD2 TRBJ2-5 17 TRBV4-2 TGTGCCAGCAGCCCGGGACTAGCGGGCGGAGTCGGGGAGACCCAGTACTTC CASSPGLAGGVGETQYF
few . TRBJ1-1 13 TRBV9 TGTGCCAGCAGCGTAGACAGGGTCACTGAAGCTTTCTTT CASSVDRVTEAFF
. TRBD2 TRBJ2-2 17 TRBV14 TGTGCCAGCAGCCATTACTCGGGACTAGCAGGCACCGGGGAGCTGTTTTTT CASSHYSGLAGTGELFF
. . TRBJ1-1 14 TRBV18 TGTGCCAGCTCACCACCGGAAGCTGGCGGGCGAGCTTTCTTT CASSPPEAGGRAFF
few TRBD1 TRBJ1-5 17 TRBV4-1 TGCGCCAGCAGCCAAGAAACGGGACAGGGTAGCAATCAGCCCCAGCATTTT CASSQETGQGSNQPQHF
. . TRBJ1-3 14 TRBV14 TGTGCCAGCAGCCCACTAGGGACTGGAAACACCATATATTTT CASSPLGTGNTIYF
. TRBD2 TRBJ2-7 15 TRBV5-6 TGTGCCAGCAGCTTGGAGACTAGCGCGCCCAACGAGCAGTACTTC CASSLETSAPNEQYF
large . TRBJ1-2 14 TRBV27 TGTGCCAGCAGTTTCGTGGCAAATAACTATGGCTACACCTTC CASSFVANNYGYTF
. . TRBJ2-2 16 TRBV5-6 TGTGCCAGCAGCTTGGCGGGGGGCGCGGACACCGGGGAGCTGTTTTTT CASSLAGGADTGELFF
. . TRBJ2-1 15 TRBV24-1 TGTGCCACCAGTGATAAGCGCCCGATCTACAATGAGCAGTTCTTC CATSDKRPIYNEQFF
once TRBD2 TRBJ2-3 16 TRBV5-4 TGTGCCAGCAGCTTGGGTGGACTAGCGGCCACAGATACGCAGTATTTT CASSLGGLAATDTQYF
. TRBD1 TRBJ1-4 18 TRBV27 TGTGCCAGCAGTTTAGTGGGACAGGGGTATGCAACTAATGAAAAACTGTTTTTT CASSLVGQGYATNEKLFF
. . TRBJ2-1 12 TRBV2 TGTGCCAGCAGGGGTGGGGCCAATGAGCAGTTCTTC CASRGGANEQFF
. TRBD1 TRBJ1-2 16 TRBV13 TGTGCCAGCAGCTTAGGGACAGGGGTAACTAACTATGGCTACACCTTC CASSLGTGVTNYGYTF
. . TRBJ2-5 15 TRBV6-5 TGTGCCAGCAATTTAAACCGGGACTTAGGGGAGACCCAGTACTTC CASNLNRDLGETQYF
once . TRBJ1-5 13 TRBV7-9 TGTGCCAGCAGCCCCTGGGCCAATCAGCCCCAGCATTTT CASSPWANQPQHF
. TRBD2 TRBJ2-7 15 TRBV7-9 TGTGCCAGCAGCTACTCCGGGACTAGCGGGACCGAGCAGTACTTC CASSYSGTSGTEQYF
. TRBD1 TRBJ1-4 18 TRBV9 TGTGCCAGCAGCCCCGGGACAGGGCAGTTTCTTGGTAATGAAAAACTGTTTTTT CASSPGTGQFLGNEKLFF
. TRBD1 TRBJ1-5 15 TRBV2 TGTGCCAGCAGCGGGGACAGGGGTTTCGAACAGCCCCAGCATTTT CASSGDRGFEQPQHF
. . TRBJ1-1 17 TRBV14 TGTGCCAGCAGCCAAGATCTAGGAAGGGGTGTGAACACTGAAGCTTTCTTT CASSQDLGRGVNTEAFF
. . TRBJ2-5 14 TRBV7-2 TGTGCCAGCAGCTTCGGTCAGACGGGGGAGACCCAGTACTTC CASSFGQTGETQYF
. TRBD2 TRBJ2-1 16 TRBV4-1 TGCGCCAGCAGCCCGCGAAAAGCGGGGGGGCCGGGTGAGCAGTTCTTC CASSPRKAGGPGEQFF
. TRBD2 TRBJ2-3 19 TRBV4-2 TGTGCCAGCAGCCAAGATCTTGGGCTAGCGGGGGACATCACAGATACGCAGTATTTT CASSQDLGLAGDITDTQYF
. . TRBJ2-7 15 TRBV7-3 TGTGCCAGCAGCTTAACCGGGGACAACTTAAACGAGCAGTACTTC CASSLTGDNLNEQYF
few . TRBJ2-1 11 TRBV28 TGTGCCAGCATCCGTGAGTATGAGCAGTTCTTC CASIREYEQFF
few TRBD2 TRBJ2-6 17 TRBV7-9 TGTGCCAGCAGCACCATAGCGGGAGGGCTCGGGGCCAACGTCCTGACTTTC CASSTIAGGLGANVLTF
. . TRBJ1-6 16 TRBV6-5 TGTGCCAGCAGTTATCTCGGGGGGATGGAAAATTCACCCCTCCACTTT CASSYLGGMENSPLHF
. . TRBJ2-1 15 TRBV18 TGTGCCAGCTCACTCACCGGGACTTTTAACAATGAGCAGTTCTTC CASSLTGTFNNEQFF
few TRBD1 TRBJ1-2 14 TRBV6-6 TGTGCCAGCCTACTTGGGACAGGGGTCGGTGGCTACACCTTC CASLLGTGVGGYTF
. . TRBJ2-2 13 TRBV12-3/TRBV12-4 TGTGCCAGCAAACCGCGGAACACCGGGGAGCTGTTTTTT CASKPRNTGELFF
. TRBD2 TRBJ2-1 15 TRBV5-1 TGCGCCAGCAGCTTTCTAGCGGGAGCGGGGAATGAGCAGTTCTTC CASSFLAGAGNEQFF